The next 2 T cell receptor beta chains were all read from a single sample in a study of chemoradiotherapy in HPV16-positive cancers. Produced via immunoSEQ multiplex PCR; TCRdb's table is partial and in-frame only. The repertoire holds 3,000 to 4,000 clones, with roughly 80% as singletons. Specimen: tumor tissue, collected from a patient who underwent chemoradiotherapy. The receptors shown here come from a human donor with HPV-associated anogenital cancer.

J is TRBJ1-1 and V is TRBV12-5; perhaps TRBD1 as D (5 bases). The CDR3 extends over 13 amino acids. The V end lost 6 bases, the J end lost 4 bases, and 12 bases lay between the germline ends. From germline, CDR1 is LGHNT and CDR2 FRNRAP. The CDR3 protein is CASGLSGTTEAFF. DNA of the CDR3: TGTGCTAGTGGCCTCTCAGGGACCACTGAAGCTTTCTTT. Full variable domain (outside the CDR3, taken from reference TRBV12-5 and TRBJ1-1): DARVTQTPRHKVTEMGQEVTMRCQPILGHNTVFWYRQTMMQGLELLAYFRNRAPLDDSGMPKDRFSAEMPDATLATLKIQPSEPRDSAVYFCASGLSGTTEAFFGQGTRLTVV.

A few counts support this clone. Here the CDR3 reads CAISPTSANTGELFF. DNA of the CDR3: TGTGCCATCAGCCCCACTAGCGCGAACACCGGGGAGCTGTTTTTT. The V call is TRBV10-3, the J call TRBJ2-2; 7 bases map to TRBD2. The length of the CDR3 is 15 residues. Losses at the gene ends were 6 bases for V and 0 bases for J; bases not matched to a gene: 4. From germline, CDR1 is ENHRY and CDR2 SYGVKD.